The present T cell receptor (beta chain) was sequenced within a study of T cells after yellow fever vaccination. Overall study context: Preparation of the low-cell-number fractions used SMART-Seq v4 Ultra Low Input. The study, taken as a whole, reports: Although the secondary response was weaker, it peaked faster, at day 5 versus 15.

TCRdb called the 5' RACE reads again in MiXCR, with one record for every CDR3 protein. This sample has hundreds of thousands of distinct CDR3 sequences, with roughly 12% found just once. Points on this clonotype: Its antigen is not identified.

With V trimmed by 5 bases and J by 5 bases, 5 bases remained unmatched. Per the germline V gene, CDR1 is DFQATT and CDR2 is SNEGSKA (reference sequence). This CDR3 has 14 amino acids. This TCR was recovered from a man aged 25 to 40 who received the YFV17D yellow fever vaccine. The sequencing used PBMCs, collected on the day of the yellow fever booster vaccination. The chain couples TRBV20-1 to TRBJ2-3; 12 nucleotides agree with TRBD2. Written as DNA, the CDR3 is TGCAGTGCTCGACTAGCGGGAGAAGGAGATACGCAGTATTTT. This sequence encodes CSARLAGEGDTQYF.